The rows below give T cell receptor beta chains drawn from one sample of a study of blood T cell repertoires in COVID-19. TCRdb's copy holds only in-frame clones and misses some; the assay was immunoSEQ multiplex PCR. The sample consists of over 200,000 clones, 70% to 90% of them appearing once. Sequenced material: PBMCs or T cells enriched from blood (not recorded which). All receptors come from a man under 40 who had recovered from COVID-19. CDR3s include the opening cysteine and the closing phenylalanine or tryptophan. Each record gives: D gene, clone size, V gene, J gene, CDR3 DNA, CDR3 protein. The D gene is left open where the match is weak. Rows give clone size only sometimes, using once, few, many, or a class for an expanded clone.

>NA|NA|TRBV21-1|TRBJ1-3
TGTGCCAGCAGCAGGCCTAGGACAGGGCCACCCAGGGCTGGAAACACCATATATTTT
CASSRPRTGPPRAGNTIYF
>TRBD1|once|TRBV7-9|TRBJ1-5
TGTGCCAGCAGCTTGGGCGGCCAGGGGGGTTGGCAGCCCCAGCATTTT
CASSLGGQGGWQPQHF
>NA|few|TRBV4-3|TRBJ1-6
TGCGCCAGCAGCCAAGATTGGTCCGTCACAAGCTCCTATAATTCACCCCTCCACTTT
CASSQDWSVTSSYNSPLHF
>NA|NA|TRBV2|TRBJ1-2
TGTGCCAGCAGTGGGCGGAACTATGGCTACACCTTC
CASSGRNYGYTF
>NA|NA|TRBV6-5|TRBJ1-4
TGTGCCAGCAGTTACGACGGGTCAACTAATGAAAAACTGTTTTTT
CASSYDGSTNEKLFF
>TRBD2|NA|TRBV5-4|TRBJ2-5
TGTGCCAGCAGCGGGGGGTCCGTGACTAGCGGGAGGGAAAGGAGAGAGACCCAGTACTTC
CASSGGSVTSGRERRETQYF
>NA|NA|TRBV6-5|TRBJ1-5
TGTGCCAGCACCAGGGCAGGCGGCAATCAGCCCCAGCATTTT
CASTRAGGNQPQHF
>TRBD1|NA|TRBV2|TRBJ1-1
TGTGCCAGCAGCGATAATGACCGAAGGGGGCTTTTT
CASSDNDRRGLF
>NA|NA|TRBV6-5|TRBJ2-1
TGTGCCACCCGGACACCTGAAAATGAGCAGTTCTTC
CATRTPENEQFF
>NA|NA|TRBV5-1|TRBJ2-5
TGCGCCCGGAGGGACAGTCAAGAGACCCAGTACTTC
CARRDSQETQYF
>TRBD1|NA|TRBV19|TRBJ1-4
TGTGCCAGTAGCACCCAAATTGGGGACAGGAGAATTCTGTTTTTT
CASSTQIGDRRILFF
>TRBD2|NA|TRBV27|TRBJ2-5
TGTGCCAGCAGTATGTGGGAGGGCCGGAACCAAGAGACCCAGTACTTC
CASSMWEGRNQETQYF
>NA|NA|TRBV5-1|TRBJ2-2
TGCGCCAGCAGCTTTCCTCCTGGAGGCTCGAACACCGGGGAGCTGTTTTTT
CASSFPPGGSNTGELFF
>NA|NA|TRBV5-6|TRBJ2-6
TGTGCCAGCAGCTTGAAATATTCTGGGGCCAACGTCCTGACTTTC
CASSLKYSGANVLTF
>TRBD1|NA|TRBV2|TRBJ1-3
TGTGCCAGCAGACCCGACAGGGGCTCTGGAAACACCATATATTTT
CASRPDRGSGNTIYF
>NA|few|TRBV5-1|TRBJ2-7
TGCGCCAGCAGCTTGGGCGGCTACGAGCAGTACTTC
CASSLGGYEQYF
>TRBD1|NA|TRBV6-5|TRBJ2-1
TGTGCCAGCAGTTACTCAGGGACAGCCCCACAATGGGAGCAGTTCTTC
CASSYSGTAPQWEQFF
>TRBD1|NA|TRBV5-1|TRBJ1-2
TGCGCCAGCAGCCAGGGACAGGGGCTCTATGGCTACACCTTC
CASSQGQGLYGYTF
>TRBD1|NA|TRBV6-5|TRBJ1-2
TGTGCCAGCATGGGACAGGGGGCGTCTGGCTACACCTTC
CASMGQGASGYTF
>NA|NA|TRBV30|TRBJ2-1
TGTGCCTGGATTCTTAACGGGATTTTTGAGCAGTTCTTC
CAWILNGIFEQFF
>TRBD1|NA|TRBV5-1|TRBJ1-6
TGCGCCAGCAGCTTGGCCGGACAGGGAAATTCACCCCTCCACTTT
CASSLAGQGNSPLHF
>TRBD1|NA|TRBV28|TRBJ2-7
TGTGCCAGCAGTTTATTCCACCCTAGATCAGGGGGCCGGTCCTACGAGCAGTACTTC
CASSLFHPRSGGRSYEQYF
>TRBD1|NA|TRBV2|TRBJ1-4
TGTGCCAGCAGTGAAGCGGGACAGGGGGGGGAAAAACTGTTTTTT
CASSEAGQGGEKLFF
>TRBD1|NA|TRBV28|TRBJ1-5
TGTGCCAGCAGTACCTTCGGACAGGGAGGGGATAATCAGCCCCAGCATTTT
CASSTFGQGGDNQPQHF
>NA|few|TRBV5-6|TRBJ2-7
TGTGCCAGCAGCTTGATAGACAGAAACTACGAGCAGTACTTC
CASSLIDRNYEQYF
>TRBD1|NA|TRBV2|TRBJ2-1
TGTGCCAGCAGAGAACAGGGGAAGGGGCCCAATGAGCAGTTCTTC
CASREQGKGPNEQFF
>TRBD2|NA|TRBV9|TRBJ2-7
TGTGCCAGCAGCGTAGGACTAGCGGCCTACTACGAGCAGTACTTC
CASSVGLAAYYEQYF
>TRBD1|once|TRBV25-1|TRBJ1-1
TGTGCCAGCAGTGTGACCGGGACAGTGGGATCAGCTTTCTTT
CASSVTGTVGSAFF
>NA|NA|TRBV29-1|TRBJ1-1
TGCAGCGTTCAGGCAACCCTGAACACTGAAGCTTTCTTT
CSVQATLNTEAFF
>TRBD2|NA|TRBV11-1|TRBJ2-1
TGTGCCAGCAGCTTGGCTAGCGGCGTAAACAATGAGCAGTTCTTC
CASSLASGVNNEQFF
>TRBD1|once|TRBV27|TRBJ1-1
TGTGCCAGCAGCCGAGCCCTCACAGGGGAACACACTGAAGCTTTCTTT
CASSRALTGEHTEAFF
>NA|NA|TRBV7-3|TRBJ1-2
TGTGCCAGCAGCTTAACCGGGGGGACTACAGGGCGTGGCTACACCTTC
CASSLTGGTTGRGYTF
>NA|few|TRBV30|TRBJ1-1
TGTGCCTGGAGTCCTGTGGGGGGGGCCACTGAAGCTTTCTTT
CAWSPVGGATEAFF
>NA|NA|TRBV10-3|TRBJ2-7
TGTGCCATCAGTGGCCCCGGCGGGGTGGCCTACGAGCAGTACTTC
CAISGPGGVAYEQYF
>NA|once|TRBV7-5|TRBJ2-7
TGTGCCCTCTGGGACAGGGGCTCCTACGAGCAGTACTTC
CALWDRGSYEQYF